What follows are 15 T cell receptor beta chains derived from one specimen sequenced in a study of cytomegalovirus exposure and HLA in healthy donors. Primers: 60 Vbeta forward and 13 Jbeta reverse. Measured with immunoSEQ multiplex PCR; TCRdb has only the in-frame clones, and not every one. The table for this sample gives under 90,000 clones. The sample was PBMCs. The receptors shown here come from a man in his forties or fifties in good health and CMV-seropositive.

V gene TRBV30 combines with J gene TRBJ2-1, with 9 positions matching TRBD2. The CDR3 has 14 residues. CDR1 is GTSNPN and CDR2 is SVGIG in the germline V gene (reference sequence). V gave up 1 base and J gave up 8 bases; unmatched junction bases: 6. The CDR3 is CAWSGGRVVYEQFF. Written as DNA, the CDR3 is TGTGCCTGGAGTGGCGGGAGGGTGGTCTATGAGCAGTTCTTC.

The CDR3 DNA sequence: TGTGCCATCAGTGATTTTGCCGCGGGAAGGCACGAGCAGTACTTC. Translating it yields CAISDFAAGRHEQYF. The chain combines TRBV10-3 with TRBJ2-7; TRBD2 might be the D (6 bases). Germline values: CDR1 ENHRY, CDR2 SYGVKD. The CDR3 sequence is 15 residues long. V lost 3 bases and J lost 5, with 17 bases in between.

A note on this clone: Other DNA sequences within the sample encode an identical CDR3. The genes are TRBV4-3 and TRBJ1-1; D not certain. CDR1 and CDR2 from the germline V gene are LGHNA and YSLEER. The CDR3 is 14 residues long. The ends were cut back, 4 bases at V and 3 bases at J, with 12 bases in the middle. The CDR3 DNA reads TGCGCCAGCAGCCTTCTCGTGAGAGACACTGAAGCTTTCTTT. Residues: CASSLLVRDTEAFF.

This chain uses TRBV5-1 with TRBJ2-2; TRBD1 matches at 7 bases. V lost 4 bases, J lost 6 bases, and 9 bases stayed unmatched. The CDR3 covers 15 residues. CDR1 is SGHRS, CDR2 YFSETQ, per germline. CDR3 protein: CASSVGQTFSGELFF. CDR3 bases: TGCGCCAGCAGCGTGGGACAGACCTTTTCCGGGGAGCTGTTTTTT.

V is TRBV7-2 and J is TRBJ2-2; D is possibly TRBD2 (6 bases). CDR1 is SGHTA, CDR2 FQGNSA, per germline. V was pared by 1 base and J by 6 bases, with 18 bases between. The CDR3 totals 17 residues. The CDR3 region has the DNA TGTGCCAGCAGCTTAGTTGGGCGGGGCGCGATCGCCGGGGAGCTGTTTTTT. Translation gives CASSLVGRGAIAGELFF.

The V gene is TRBV30, the J gene TRBJ2-6; D gene unclear. This CDR3 spans 13 amino acids. Between the trimmed V and J ends, which lost 5 bases and 0 bases, there was a span of 5 bases. In germline, CDR1 is GTSNPN, CDR2 SVGIG (reference sequence). CDR3 bases: TGTGCCTGGGGGCTCTCTGGGGCCAACGTCCTGACTTTC. Residues: CAWGLSGANVLTF.

The V gene is TRBV5-4, the J gene TRBJ1-3, with unresolved D. Germline V gives CDR1 SGHNT, CDR2 YYREEE (reference sequence). Trimming shortened V by 1 base and J by 9 bases, and 11 bases separated the two germline ends. This CDR3 has 13 amino acids. The CDR3 region has the DNA TGTGCCAGCAGCTTGACTCAGGAGGGCACCATATATTTT. This codes for CASSLTQEGTIYF.

V usage is TRBV6-1 and J usage is TRBJ2-7; 8 bases map to TRBD1. With 1 base clipped from V and 2 bases from J, the junction kept 4 bases outside the gene matches. The germline gives CDR1 MNHNS, CDR2 SASEGT. There are 15 residues in the CDR3. The CDR3 reads CASSEGTGIAYEQYF. DNA for the CDR3: TGTGCCAGCAGTGAAGGGACAGGGATTGCCTACGAGCAGTACTTC.

This chain joins TRBV2 and TRBJ2-1, with D perhaps TRBD2 (6 bases). The CDR3 runs 12 residues. V lost 7 bases and J lost 2, with 6 bases in between. Germline V gene sequence: CDR1 SNHLY, CDR2 FYNNEI. This chain's CDR3 is CASTGAYNEQFF. In nucleotides, the CDR3 is TGTGCCAGCACGGGAGCCTACAATGAGCAGTTCTTC.

CDR3 nucleotides: TGCAGCGTGAAGGGACTAGCGGGATTCAATGAGCAGTTCTTC. Its protein product is CSVKGLAGFNEQFF. The chain is built from TRBV29-1 and TRBJ2-1; 13 bases map to TRBD2. The CDR3 has 14 amino acids. Trimming at V came to 6 bases and at J to 6 bases, leaving 5 bases not matched to a gene. The germline gives CDR1 SQVTM, CDR2 ANQGSEA.

Remarks on this clone: The junction departs from germline at one end; a sequencing error may be responsible. The CDR3 nucleotides are TGTGCCAGCAGCCAAGCGTGGAATCTCGAACGGCAGGACTTC. The encoded protein is CASSQAWNLERQDF. This sequence joins TRBV14 and TRBJ2-7; D uncertain. The CDR3 runs to 14 residues. The germline V gene has CDR1 SGHDN and CDR2 FVKESK.

The chain employs TRBV10-3 and TRBJ2-7, with D hard to call. Germline V gene sequence: CDR1 ENHRY, CDR2 SYGVKD. Trimming left V 8 bases short and J 3 bases short, with 11 bases between. CDR3 length: 12 residues. The CDR3 spells CAILSGSYEQYF. The CDR3 region has the DNA TGTGCCATCCTATCGGGTAGCTACGAGCAGTACTTC.

CDR3 residues: CASSAQYEQYF. The CDR3 DNA reads as TGTGCCAGCAGCGCACAGTACGAGCAGTACTTC. The chain combines TRBV11-2 with TRBJ2-7; D uncertain. The V end lost 5 bases, the J end lost 4 bases, and 6 bases lay between the germline ends. The length of the CDR3 is 11 residues. Germline CDR1 and CDR2: SGHAT and FQNNGV. Drawing the rest from reference TRBV11-2 and TRBJ2-7, the complete variable domain is EAGVAQSPRYKIIEKRQSVAFWCNPISGHATLYWYQQILGQGPKLLIQFQNNGVVDDSQLPKDRFSAERLKGVDSTLKIQPAKLEDSAVYLCASSAQYEQYFGPGTRLTVT.

This chain uses TRBV9 with TRBJ1-2, with D perhaps matching TRBD1 (6 bases). CDR3 size: 12 residues. The V end was cut by 3 bases, the J end by 4 bases, with 7 bases between. In germline, CDR1 is SGDLS, CDR2 YYNGEE. This CDR3 reads CASSADSYGYTF. CDR3 nucleotide sequence: TGTGCCAGCAGCGCGGACAGCTATGGCTACACCTTC.

V is TRBV4-1 and J is TRBJ2-1; 10 bases align to TRBD2. The CDR3 spans 18 residues. V shed 0 bases, J shed 4 bases, and the junction held 9 bases outside the gene matches. The germline CDR1 and CDR2 sequences are MGHRA and YSYEKL. This CDR3 is CASSQDTWTSGRYNEQFF. Written as DNA, the CDR3 is TGCGCCAGCAGCCAAGACACTTGGACTAGCGGAAGATACAATGAGCAGTTCTTC.